Reported below is one T cell receptor (beta chain). Original handling: Reference gene primer amplification gave nucleated cell count estimates. Libraries were prepared by immunoSEQ multiplex PCR; TCRdb keeps only in-frame clonotypes and omits some of them. Clone size and V and J calls were adopted from that table, with D and trimming inferred from the DNA. The sample carries 250,000 to 350,000 clones, over 75% recorded once. The data originate from a study of blood T cell repertoires in COVID-19. Whole-study context: Researchers got acute and convalescent COVID-19 samples from the United States, Italy and Spain. Sample material is recorded as cDNA or gDNA derived from T cells, B-cell-depleted T cells, or PBMCs.

CDR1 is LNHDA, CDR2 SQIVND, per germline (reference sequence). The CDR3 totals 15 residues. Germline trimming cut 4 bases from V and 3 bases from J; bases unmatched to any gene: 4. Enrolment of Seattle patients took place during active infection, and they were followed longitudinally. This sequence was found in a human donor with COVID-19, enrolled during active disease. The donor label of this sample is uncertain. The rearrangement uses TRBV19 and TRBJ1-5, with TRBD1 identical over 9 bases. Source material: peripheral blood. CDR3 sequence reads: CASSKDRGPNQPQHF. CDR3 nucleotides: TGTGCCAGTAGTAAGGACAGGGGCCCCAATCAGCCCCAGCATTTT.